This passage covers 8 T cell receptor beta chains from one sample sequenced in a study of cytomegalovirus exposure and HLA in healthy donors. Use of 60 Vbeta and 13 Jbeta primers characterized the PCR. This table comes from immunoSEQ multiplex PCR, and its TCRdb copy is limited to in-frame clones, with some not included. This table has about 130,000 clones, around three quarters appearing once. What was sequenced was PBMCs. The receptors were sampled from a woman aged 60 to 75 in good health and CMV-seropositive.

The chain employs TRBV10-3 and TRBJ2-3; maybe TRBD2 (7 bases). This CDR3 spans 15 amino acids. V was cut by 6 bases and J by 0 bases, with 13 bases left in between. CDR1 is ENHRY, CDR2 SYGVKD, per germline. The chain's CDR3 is CAISLGGASTDTQYF. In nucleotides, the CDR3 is TGTGCCATCAGCCTTGGGGGGGCCAGCACAGATACGCAGTATTTT.

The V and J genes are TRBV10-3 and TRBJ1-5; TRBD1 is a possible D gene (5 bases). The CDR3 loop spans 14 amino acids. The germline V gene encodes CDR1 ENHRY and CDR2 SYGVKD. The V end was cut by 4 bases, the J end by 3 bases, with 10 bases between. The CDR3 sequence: CAISGGTTNQPQHF. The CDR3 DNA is TGTGCCATCAGTGGGGGGACTACCAATCAGCCCCAGCATTTT.

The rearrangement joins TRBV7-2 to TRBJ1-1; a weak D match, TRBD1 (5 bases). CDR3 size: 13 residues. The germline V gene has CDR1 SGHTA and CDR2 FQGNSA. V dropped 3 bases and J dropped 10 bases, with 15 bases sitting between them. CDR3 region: CASSFGGASGAFF. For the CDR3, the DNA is TGTGCCAGCAGCTTTGGAGGGGCTTCGGGAGCTTTCTTT.

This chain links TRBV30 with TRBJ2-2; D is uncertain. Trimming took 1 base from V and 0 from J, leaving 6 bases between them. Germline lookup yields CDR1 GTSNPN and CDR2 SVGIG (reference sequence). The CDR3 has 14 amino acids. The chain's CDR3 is CAWSGTANTGELFF. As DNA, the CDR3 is TGTGCCTGGAGTGGCACAGCGAACACCGGGGAGCTGTTTTTT.

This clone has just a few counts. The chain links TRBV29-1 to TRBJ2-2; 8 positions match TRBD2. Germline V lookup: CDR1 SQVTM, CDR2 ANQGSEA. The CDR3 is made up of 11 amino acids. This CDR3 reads CSGGDTGELFF. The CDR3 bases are TGCTCGGGGGGGGACACCGGGGAGCTGTTTTTT.

The CDR3 loop is CAWSGLAGGQETQYF. Written as DNA, the CDR3 is TGTGCCTGGAGTGGACTAGCGGGGGGCCAAGAGACCCAGTACTTC. The rearrangement links TRBV30 to TRBJ2-5, with 13 bases matching TRBD2. Germline V gene lookup returns CDR1 GTSNPN and CDR2 SVGIG (reference sequence). V shed 1 base, J shed 1 base, and the junction held 0 bases outside the gene matches. The CDR3 consists of 15 residues.

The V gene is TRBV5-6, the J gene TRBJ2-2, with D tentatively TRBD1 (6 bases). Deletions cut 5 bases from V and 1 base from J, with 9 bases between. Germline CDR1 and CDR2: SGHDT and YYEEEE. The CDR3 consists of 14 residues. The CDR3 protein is CASRYRVNTGELFF. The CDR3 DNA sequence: TGTGCCAGCAGATACAGGGTGAACACCGGGGAGCTGTTTTTT. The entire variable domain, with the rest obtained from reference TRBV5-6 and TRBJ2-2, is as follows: DAGVTQSPTHLIKTRGQQVTLRCSPKSGHDTVSWYQQALGQGPQFIFQYYEEEERQRGNFPDRFSGHQFPNYSSELNVNALLLGDSALYLCASRYRVNTGELFFGEGSRLTVL.

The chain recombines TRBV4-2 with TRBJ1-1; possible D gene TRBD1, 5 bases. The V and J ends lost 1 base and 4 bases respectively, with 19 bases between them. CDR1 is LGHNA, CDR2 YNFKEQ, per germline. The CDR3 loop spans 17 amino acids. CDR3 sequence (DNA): TGTGCCAGCAGCCAAGTTCTGATTCTAAGCGGGGGCACTGAAGCTTTCTTT. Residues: CASSQVLILSGGTEAFF.